The sequence of this T cell receptor beta chain was determined in a study of blood T cell repertoires in COVID-19. Data came from immunoSEQ multiplex PCR; TCRdb stores just in-frame clones and leaves some out. The table lists about 100,000 clones, 75% to 90% of them singletons. Germline lookup yields CDR1 MNHEY and CDR2 SVGAGI. This CDR3 is built from 13 residues. The ends were cut back, 8 bases at V and 0 bases at J, with 8 bases in the middle. This sequence originates from a man aged 50 to 60 with acute or convalescent COVID-19. Source material: peripheral blood. The chain carries TRBV6-5 and TRBJ1-3, with D hard to call. CDR3: CASYSHSGNTIYF. The CDR3, as DNA: TGTGCCAGCTACAGTCACTCTGGAAACACCATATATTTT.